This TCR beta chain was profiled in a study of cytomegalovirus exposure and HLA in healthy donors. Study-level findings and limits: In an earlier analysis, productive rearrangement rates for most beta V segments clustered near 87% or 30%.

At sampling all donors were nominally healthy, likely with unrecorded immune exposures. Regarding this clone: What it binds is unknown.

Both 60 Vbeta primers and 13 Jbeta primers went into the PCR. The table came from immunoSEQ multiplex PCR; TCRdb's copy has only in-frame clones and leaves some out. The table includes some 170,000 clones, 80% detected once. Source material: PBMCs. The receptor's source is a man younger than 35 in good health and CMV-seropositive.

The CDR3 loop reads CAWNIPPSSETQYF. The CDR3 DNA is TGTGCCTGGAATATCCCGCCCTCTAGCGAGACCCAGTACTTC. The V call is TRBV30, the J call TRBJ2-5; D may be TRBD2 (5 bases). The germline V and J ends were trimmed by 4 bases and 5 bases, with 17 bases remaining between them. CDR1 is GTSNPN, CDR2 SVGIG, per germline (reference sequence). The CDR3 has 14 residues.